This TCR beta chain was recovered during a study of T cell repertoires in cytomegalovirus infection. Study in general: Used in the study were CMV epitopes, some recently identified and HLA-C-restricted, others well-studied and HLA-B-restricted. An indication of both CMV infection and matching HLA type came from public TCR beta signatures. Whole-study findings and limits: Frequencies of public TCR beta families were cumulated, and this identified carriers of CMV plus the relevant HLA. Clonotypes of TCR beta that were HLA-C-restricted and CMV-specific dominated the ex vivo response.

This CDR3 comprises 17 residues. V was trimmed by 0 bases and J by 3 bases, leaving 20 bases between them. Germline CDR1 SQVTM, CDR2 ANQGSEA. As regards this clonotype: Its antigen is not known.

Via MiXCR, TCRdb re-called the reads, giving one row per CDR3 protein. The sample consists of approximately 990,000 distinct CDR3 sequences, less than 40% of them appearing once. Sequenced here: cultured CD8+ T cells from PBMCs, sampled from culture after CMV antigen stimulation. The rearrangement links TRBV29-1 to TRBJ1-1; D gene unclear. The receptor was derived from a human donor in good health (CMV status not recorded). Some clones in this sample may be carry-over from other donors' samples. The CDR3 DNA sequence: TGCAGCGTTGAAGATCTTCAGGCAGAAACCCCGGACACTGAAGCTTTCTTT. Its translation: CSVEDLQAETPDTEAFF.